The entry that follows covers one TCR beta chain sequence. Authors' data handling: Amplified reference gene primers provided the basis for estimating nucleated cell counts. Assay: immunoSEQ multiplex PCR; the TCRdb copy retains only in-frame clones and omits some. V, J and clone size derive from that table, while D and trimming were established from the DNA sequence. The table has about 170,000 clones, approximately 80% seen once. Patients from Seattle were sampled longitudinally, starting during active infection. The entry originates in a study of blood T cell repertoires in COVID-19. About the research overall: Samples representing acute and convalescent COVID-19 were sourced from the United States, Italy and Spain.

Input material: peripheral blood. The TCR originated in a woman aged 70 to 79 with COVID-19, enrolled during active disease.

The CDR3 DNA reads as TGTGCCAGCTCACCCACTTTACAGGGATCCGGAAACACCATATATTTT. Translated: CASSPTLQGSGNTIYF. The J gene is TRBJ1-3, the V gene TRBV18; D possibly corresponds to TRBD1 (6 bases). The CDR3 is made up of 16 amino acids. Deletions cut 3 bases from V and 4 bases from J, with 16 bases between. CDR1 and CDR2 from the germline V gene are KGHSH and LQKENI.